This T cell receptor beta chain was recorded in a study of early T cells in non-severe SARS-CoV-2 infection. Turning to the study itself: Alpha and beta chains were unpaired, from unsorted whole-blood bulk RNA.

The TCR library protocol attached unique molecular identifiers to the individual cDNA molecules. TCRdb reanalysed the 5' RACE reads using MiXCR and keeps one entry per CDR3 protein. The data hold 55,000 to 75,000 distinct CDR3 sequences, with about a tenth observed a single time. Study-level results: Missing private and CD4 specificities, VDJdb matching favored anti-spike CD8 responses.

The CDR3 has 15 amino acids. V lost 4 bases and J 4 bases, leaving 15 bases between the germline ends. Germline assignment: CDR1 SEHNR and CDR2 FQNEAQ (reference sequence). Ten or more counts support this clonotype. The target antigen is unknown. This sequence joins TRBV7-9 and TRBJ2-3; a possible D gene is TRBD2 (6 bases). The sample taken for sequencing was whole blood. This TCR was recovered from an adult who was a healthcare worker with PCR-confirmed SARS-CoV-2 infection or an uninfected control (not recorded which). The CDR3 reads CASSYSGGGADTQYF. Written as DNA, the CDR3 is TGTGCCAGCAGCTATTCAGGAGGAGGGGCAGATACGCAGTATTTT.